The rows below give T cell receptor beta chains drawn from one sample of a study of tumor-infiltrating lymphocytes in primary liver carcinoma. TCRdb itself ran the multiplex PCR reads through MiXCR, one entry per CDR3 protein. The table shows 100,000 to 150,000 distinct CDR3 sequences, with 60% to 80% occurring only once. The sample was liver tumor tissue from sampling region 3. These receptors were obtained from a woman aged 55-75 years with primary liver carcinoma and hepatitis B virus infection. Each CDR3 is given with its conserved first and last residue. D genes are given only for firm matches. Some rows mark clone size as missing; the rest say once, few, many or name a class of expanded clone.

j_call | v_call | clone_size | d_call | cdr3_nt | cdr3_aa
TRBJ2-7 | TRBV6-1 | NA | TRBD1 | TGTGCCAGTAGTTCACAGGGGAGCTCCTACGAGCAGTACTTC | CASSSQGSSYEQYF
TRBJ1-2 | TRBV11-2 | NA | NA | TGTGCCAGCAGTCCCAGGACGGAATATGACTACACCTTC | CASSPRTEYDYTF
TRBJ2-3 | TRBV11-2 | NA | TRBD1 | TGTGCCAGCAGCCTGAGGACAGGGGTAAACACAGATACGCAGTATTTT | CASSLRTGVNTDTQYF
TRBJ2-7 | TRBV29-1 | NA | NA | NA | CSVARGTSRYEQYF
TRBJ2-3 | TRBV29-1 | NA | TRBD2 | TGCAGCGTTGAACTGGCGGGAGGGGCAGATATGCTGTATTTT | CSVELAGGADMLYF
TRBJ2-4 | TRBV6-1 | many | NA | TGTGCCAGCAGTGATCTGGCGGTCCTAGCCAAAAACATTCAGTACTTC | CASSDLAVLAKNIQYF
TRBJ2-5 | TRBV11-2 | NA | TRBD1 | TGTACCAGCAGTCGACAGGGACAGATCCAAGGGACCCAGTACTTC | CTSSRQGQIQGTQYF
TRBJ2-5 | TRBV29-1 | many | NA | TGCAGCGTTGTCCCCGGAAGCGAGACCCAGTACTTC | CSVVPGSETQYF
TRBJ1-1 | TRBV20-1 | NA | NA | TGCAGTGCTGACCGACAAAGAGCTGAAGCTTTCTTT | CSADRQRAEAFF
TRBJ2-3 | TRBV12-3/TRBV12-4 | NA | NA | TGTACCAGCAGTTTTACAGGGAGATCAGGGGCCCAGTATTTT | CTSSFTGRSGAQYF
TRBJ2-1 | TRBV7-8 | many | NA | TGTGCCAGCAGCTTATGGGGAGTAAGCTCCTACAATGAGCAGTTCTTC | CASSLWGVSSYNEQFF
TRBJ1-5 | TRBV12-3/TRBV12-4 | once | NA | TGTGCCAGCAGTTTTGCAGGGAGATCAGGGGTCCAGCATTTT | CASSFAGRSGVQHF
TRBJ2-1 | TRBV11-3 | NA | NA | TGTGCCAATAGTGTGGGCTACAATGAGAAGTTCTTC | CANSVGYNEKFF
TRBJ2-2 | TRBV11-3 | NA | TRBD2 | TGTGCCAGTAACGTAGCGGGAGGGGGGTCCGAGGAGCTGTTTTTT | CASNVAGGGSEELFF
TRBJ1-2 | TRBV18 | NA | TRBD1 | TGTGCCAGCTCACTAAGGACAGGGGCAGATTATGGCTACACCTTC | CASSLRTGADYGYTF
TRBJ2-5 | TRBV28 | many | NA | TGTGCCAGCAGTTCAGTGTTTATCGACGGGGTAGAGACCCAGTACTTC | CASSSVFIDGVETQYF
TRBJ2-5 | TRBV11-1 | NA | NA | TGTGCCAGCAGCTCCACCGGGACTCTCCGAGAGACCCAGTATTTC | CASSSTGTLRETQYF
TRBJ2-1 | TRBV28 | NA | TRBD2 | TGTGCCAGCAGTACCCCGGGACTAGCGTTGTATGAGCAGTTCTTC | CASSTPGLALYEQFF
TRBJ2-4 | TRBV20-1 | few | NA | TGCAGTGCTACCATTCCCGGGGCCAAAAACATTCAGTACTTC | CSATIPGAKNIQYF
TRBJ2-5 | TRBV11-2 | medium-sized | NA | TGTGCCAGCAGCTTAGATTTAGGACTGTCGACCCAGTACTTC | CASSLDLGLSTQYF
TRBJ2-3 | TRBV29-1 | many | NA | TGCAGCGTTGGGACACCCGAGAGAGATACGCAGTATTTT | CSVGTPERDTQYF
TRBJ2-7 | TRBV7-9 | NA | NA | TGTGCCAGCAGCTCGCCCACAGCCTACGAGCAGTACTTC | CASSSPTAYEQYF
TRBJ2-1 | TRBV28 | NA | NA | TGTGCCAGCAGTATGAAAGGCGCACGATCCTACAATGAGCAGTTCTTC | CASSMKGARSYNEQFF
TRBJ1-5 | TRBV28 | few | TRBD1 | TGTGCCAGCAGTAAATACAAGGGGACAGTATATAGCAATCAGCCCCAGCATTTT | CASSKYKGTVYSNQPQHF
TRBJ1-6 | TRBV11-2 | NA | NA | TGCGCCAGCAGCTCAGATCCGGGCTCACCCCTCCACTTT | CASSSDPGSPLHF
TRBJ2-1 | TRBV18 | NA | TRBD2 | TGTGCCAGCTCACCCGGCGCCCTACCGGGACTACCCTTTTCGTATGAGCAGTTCTTC | CASSPGALPGLPFSYEQFF
TRBJ2-3 | TRBV5-1 | NA | NA | TGCGTCAGCAGCTTGGCCCAGGCCACAGATACGCAGTATTTT | CVSSLAQATDTQYF
TRBJ2-7 | TRBV11-2 | NA | NA | TGTGTCAGCAGCTCCATCCTCGGGGGCGGGAGCTACTACGAGCAGTACTTC | CVSSSILGGGSYYEQYF
TRBJ2-2 | TRBV11-2 | medium-sized | TRBD1 | TGTGCCAGCAGCTTAGTCAGGGGGCTCGCCGGGGAGCTGTTTTTT | CASSLVRGLAGELFF
TRBJ2-7 | TRBV5-6 | many | TRBD1 | TGTGCCAGCGGGACAGGGACCTACGAGCAGTACTTC | CASGTGTYEQYF
TRBJ2-1 | TRBV29-1 | NA | NA | TGCAGCGTTGGACTTTCGAACAGTGAGCAGTTCTTT | CSVGLSNSEQFF
TRBJ2-7 | TRBV11-2 | once | NA | TGTACCAGCAGCTTTGGGGGAGCTAGTTACGAGCAGAACTTC | CTSSFGGASYEQNF
TRBJ2-3 | TRBV6-5 | NA | NA | TGTGACAGCATCAGATTATCGGAGTCAGATACACAGTATTTT | CDSIRLSESDTQYF
TRBJ2-1 | TRBV28 | few | TRBD2 | TGTGCCAGCAGTCTCAGCGGGAGACGATACAATGAGCAGTTCTTC | CASSLSGRRYNEQFF
TRBJ2-7 | TRBV6-2/TRBV6-3 | many | NA | TGTGCCAGCAGTTACTCCGACAGTTCAACCTACGAGCAGTACTTC | CASSYSDSSTYEQYF
TRBJ1-1 | TRBV9 | many | NA | TGTGCCAGCAGCACCCGGGACACTCGCACTGAAGCTTTCTTT | CASSTRDTRTEAFF
TRBJ2-3 | TRBV11-2 | once | TRBD2 | TGTGCCAACAGGCCGTGGACTAGTGCAGACACGCAGTATTTT | CANRPWTSADTQYF
TRBJ2-3 | TRBV7-8 | NA | TRBD1 | TGTGCCAGCAGCTACCCGCCCCCGGGACAGGGGGCAGATACGCAGTATTTT | CASSYPPPGQGADTQYF
TRBJ1-2 | TRBV28 | NA | NA | TGTGCCAGCAATTTAACGGAGGGCTACTATGGCTACACCTTC | CASNLTEGYYGYTF
TRBJ1-4 | TRBV20-1 | NA | NA | TGCAGTGCTAGTAGGGACGGGAAGGGAAAACTGTTTTTT | CSASRDGKGKLFF
TRBJ1-1 | TRBV5-1 | NA | NA | TGCGCCAGCAGCTTAGAGACAGCGAACACTGAAGTTTTCTTT | CASSLETANTEVFF
TRBJ1-1 | TRBV28 | NA | NA | TGTGCCAGCAGTTCGGGTGAGGGGCGCGGCACTGAAGCTTTCTTT | CASSSGEGRGTEAFF
TRBJ1-2 | TRBV4-1 | many | TRBD1 | TGCGCCAGCAGCCAAGATATGGGCCGGGACAGAAATAACTATGGCTACACCTTC | CASSQDMGRDRNNYGYTF
TRBJ2-7 | TRBV20-1 | few | NA | TGCAGTGCTAGTGGGTTAGCAGGGCGTGTGGGGGAAAAGCAGTACTTC | CSASGLAGRVGEKQYF
TRBJ1-2 | TRBV10-3 | many | NA | TGTGCCATCAGCCGGGACGCGGGCAGAGGGGGCTACACCTTC | CAISRDAGRGGYTF